The 21 T cell receptor beta chains reported below all come from one sample, sequenced in a study of monozygotic twins with inflammatory bowel disease. TCRdb reanalyzed the 5' RACE reads, giving one entry per CDR3 protein sequence and no DNA. This table lists 300,000 to 350,000 distinct CDR3 sequences. Input material: blood. Receptors were obtained from a human donor with ulcerative colitis or Crohn's disease, or a healthy co-twin of an affected twin (not recorded which).

V is TRBV24-1 and J is TRBJ2-2; as DNA is missing, the TRBD1 call by TCRdb cannot be tested. Per the germline V gene, CDR1 is KGHDR and CDR2 is SFDVKD. The CDR3 totals 18 residues. The chain's CDR3 is CATSDRTGEMWYTGELFF.

This chain links TRBV5-1 with TRBJ2-7; TCRdb's D call of TRBD1 is untestable without DNA. CDR1 is SGHRS and CDR2 is YFSETQ in the germline V gene. The CDR3 is 14 amino acids. The chain's CDR3 is CASSLEGQGYEQYF.

This chain links TRBV5-1 with TRBJ1-5. There are 13 residues in the CDR3. CDR1 SGHRS and CDR2 YFSETQ come from the germline V gene. The CDR3 here is CASSLSGSQPQHF. The whole variable domain, remainder taken from reference TRBV5-1 and TRBJ1-5, is KAGVTQTPRYLIKTRGQQVTLSCSPISGHRSVSWYQQTPGQGLQFLFEYFSETQRNKGNFPGRFSGRQFSNSRSEMNVSTLELGDSALYLCASSLSGSQPQHFGDGTRLSIL.

The chain joins TRBV28 to TRBJ2-3; TCRdb returns TRBD2, unconfirmable since there is no DNA. Germline V gene lookup returns CDR1 MDHEN and CDR2 SYDVKM. The CDR3 consists of 14 residues. CDR3 residues: CASSISGHTDTQYF.

This rearrangement joins TRBV5-1 to TRBJ2-2. Germline values: CDR1 SGHRS, CDR2 YFSETQ. The CDR3 sequence is 14 residues long. CDR3 amino acids: CASSSQPPPGELFF. Using reference TRBV5-1 and TRBJ2-2 for the parts outside the CDR3, the full variable domain is KAGVTQTPRYLIKTRGQQVTLSCSPISGHRSVSWYQQTPGQGLQFLFEYFSETQRNKGNFPGRFSGRQFSNSRSEMNVSTLELGDSALYLCASSSQPPPGELFFGEGSRLTVL.

The chain combines TRBV7-2 with TRBJ2-7; no DNA is available, so the TRBD2 call from TCRdb remains unchecked. The CDR3 is made up of 15 amino acids. Germline-derived CDR1 and CDR2 are SGHTA and FQGNSA. The CDR3 here is CASSAWDSPSYEQYF.

The chain couples TRBV4-1 to TRBJ2-1; TCRdb calls TRBD2, which cannot be checked without DNA. CDR3 length equals 16 residues. The V gene's germline CDR1 is MGHRA and CDR2 YSYEKL. CDR3 region: CASSQDKVPGPNEQFF.

The CDR3 loop reads CASSLDGTGYNEQFF. The chain combines TRBV5-6 with TRBJ2-1; TCRdb's assignment of TRBD2 cannot be checked, as there is no DNA. Germline assignment: CDR1 SGHDT and CDR2 YYEEEE. There are 15 residues in the CDR3.

The rearrangement joins TRBV12-3 or TRBV12-4 to TRBJ2-3. CDR3 length: 14 residues. Here the CDR3 reads CASSLARAQDTQYF.

CDR3 amino acids: CASSLGGVDIQYF. V is TRBV5-1 and J is TRBJ2-4; absent DNA, TCRdb's TRBD1 call cannot be checked. The germline V gene has CDR1 SGHRS and CDR2 YFSETQ. The CDR3 is 13 amino acids. The full variable domain, rest sourced from reference TRBV5-1 and TRBJ2-4, is KAGVTQTPRYLIKTRGQQVTLSCSPISGHRSVSWYQQTPGQGLQFLFEYFSETQRNKGNFPGRFSGRQFSNSRSEMNVSTLELGDSALYLCASSLGGVDIQYFGAGTRLSVL.

The V call is TRBV7-2, the J call TRBJ2-1; no DNA is available, so the TRBD1 call from TCRdb remains unchecked. The CDR3 is made up of 15 amino acids. From germline, CDR1 is SGHTA and CDR2 FQGNSA. The CDR3 sequence: CASSLVGGGYNEQFF.

V and J are TRBV12-3 or TRBV12-4 and TRBJ1-4; no DNA is available, so the TRBD1 call from TCRdb remains unchecked. This CDR3 spans 14 amino acids. The CDR3 loop is CASSQGAPPEKLFF.

The chain carries TRBV4-2 and TRBJ1-2; lacking DNA, the TRBD1 call made by TCRdb goes unchecked. Germline CDR1 is LGHNA and CDR2 is YNFKEQ. The length of the CDR3 is 15 residues. The CDR3 is CASSLRDTDSYGYTF.

This chain joins TRBV5-1 and TRBJ1-2; TCRdb picks TRBD1, but there is no DNA to check that call. Germline V gene sequence: CDR1 SGHRS, CDR2 YFSETQ. The CDR3 has 12 residues. The CDR3 protein is CASSNDRDGYTF.

The chain couples TRBV5-3 to TRBJ2-1; the D call from TCRdb, TRBD2, cannot be confirmed without DNA. TRBV5-3 is given ORF status, its function remaining uncertain. The CDR3 length is 16 residues. The CDR3: CARSPPGLAGGNEQFF.

The J gene is TRBJ2-1, the V gene TRBV29-1; no DNA is available, so the TRBD2 call from TCRdb remains unchecked. CDR3 length: 17 amino acids. The germline gives CDR1 SQVTM, CDR2 ANQGSEA. The CDR3 is CSVVRVRGGRVSDEQFF.

The rearrangement joins TRBV20-1 to TRBJ1-2. Germline values: CDR1 DFQATT, CDR2 SNEGSKA (reference sequence). This CDR3 has 14 residues. The CDR3 region is CSAKVSVAGYGYTF.

The chain joins TRBV27 to TRBJ2-3. CDR1 and CDR2 (germline): MNHEY, SMNVEV (reference sequence). The length of the CDR3 is 14 residues. The CDR3 is CASSLSYEADTQYF.

The genes are TRBV7-3 and TRBJ2-2; TCRdb reports TRBD1, a call that lacks DNA to check it against. This CDR3 has 14 amino acids. The germline gives CDR1 SGHTA, CDR2 FQGTGA. The CDR3 sequence: CASSPNTGTGELFF.

The V and J genes are TRBV5-6 and TRBJ1-1; TCRdb gives TRBD1 as the D gene, but with no DNA this cannot be confirmed. The CDR3 length is 14 residues. Germline-derived CDR1 and CDR2 are SGHDT and YYEEEE. CDR3 sequence: CASSFQGAPAEAFF.

The V gene is TRBV9, the J gene TRBJ2-2; the TCRdb D gene call, TRBD2, has no DNA to confirm it. In germline, CDR1 is SGDLS, CDR2 YYNGEE. The length of the CDR3 is 17 residues. The CDR3 reads CASSTGLAGDWAGELFF.